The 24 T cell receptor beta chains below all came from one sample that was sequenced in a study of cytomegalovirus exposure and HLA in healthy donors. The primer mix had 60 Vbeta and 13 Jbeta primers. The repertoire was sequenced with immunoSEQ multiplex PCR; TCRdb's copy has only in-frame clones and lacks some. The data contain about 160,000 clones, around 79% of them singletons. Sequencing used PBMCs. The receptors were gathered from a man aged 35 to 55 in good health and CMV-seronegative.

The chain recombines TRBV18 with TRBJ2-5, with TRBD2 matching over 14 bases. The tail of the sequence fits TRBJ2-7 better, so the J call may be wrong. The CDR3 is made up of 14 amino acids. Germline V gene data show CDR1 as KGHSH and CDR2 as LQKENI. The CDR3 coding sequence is TGTGCCAGCTCACCCGGGACTAGCGGGAGCGAGCAGTACTTC. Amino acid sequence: CASSPGTSGSEQYF.

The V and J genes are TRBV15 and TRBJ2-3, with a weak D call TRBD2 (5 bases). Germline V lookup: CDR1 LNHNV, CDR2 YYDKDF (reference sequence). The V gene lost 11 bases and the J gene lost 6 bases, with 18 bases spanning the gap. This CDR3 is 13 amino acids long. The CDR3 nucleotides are TGTGCCCCGCGCGAGGAAGCGGAGGATACGCAGTATTTT. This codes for CAPREEAEDTQYF.

The CDR3 spells CASSLAGGWTEAFF. The CDR3 coding sequence is TGTGCCAGCAGTTTAGCCGGGGGGTGGACTGAAGCTTTCTTT. The rearrangement uses TRBV27 and TRBJ1-1; TRBD1 might be the D (5 bases). Germline V gene sequence: CDR1 MNHEY, CDR2 SMNVEV (reference sequence). This CDR3 is 14 amino acids long. Trimming left V 2 bases short and J 5 bases short, with 12 bases between.

The CDR3 reads CASTTGVSPLHF. CDR3 coding DNA: TGTGCCAGCACTACAGGGGTTTCACCCCTCCACTTT. The chain carries TRBV25-1 and TRBJ1-6; 7 nucleotides align to TRBD1. Losses at the gene ends were 7 bases for V and 9 bases for J; bases not matched to a gene: 3. Per the germline V gene, CDR1 is MGHDK and CDR2 is SYGVNS. This CDR3 has 12 amino acids.

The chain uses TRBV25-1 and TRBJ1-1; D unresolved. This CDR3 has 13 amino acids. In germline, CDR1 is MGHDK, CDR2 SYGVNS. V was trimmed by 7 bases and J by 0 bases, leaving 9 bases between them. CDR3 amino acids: CASKPGMNTEAFF. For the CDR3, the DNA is TGTGCCAGCAAACCCGGGATGAACACTGAAGCTTTCTTT.

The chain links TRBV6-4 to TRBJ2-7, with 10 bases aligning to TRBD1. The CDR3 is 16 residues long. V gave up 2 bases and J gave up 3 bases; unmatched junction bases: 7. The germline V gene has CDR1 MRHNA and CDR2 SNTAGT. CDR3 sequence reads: CASSDPGQGVSYEQYF. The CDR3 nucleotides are TGTGCCAGCAGTGACCCCGGACAGGGGGTGAGCTACGAGCAGTACTTC.

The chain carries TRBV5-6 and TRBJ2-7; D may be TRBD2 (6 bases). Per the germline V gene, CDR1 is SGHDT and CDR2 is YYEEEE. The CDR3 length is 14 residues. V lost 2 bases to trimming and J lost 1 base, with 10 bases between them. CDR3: CASSFGGTSYEQYF. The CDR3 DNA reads TGTGCCAGCAGCTTTGGCGGGACGTCCTACGAGCAGTACTTC. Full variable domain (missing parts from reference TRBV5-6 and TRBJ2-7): DAGVTQSPTHLIKTRGQQVTLRCSPKSGHDTVSWYQQALGQGPQFIFQYYEEEERQRGNFPDRFSGHQFPNYSSELNVNALLLGDSALYLCASSFGGTSYEQYFGPGTRLTVT.

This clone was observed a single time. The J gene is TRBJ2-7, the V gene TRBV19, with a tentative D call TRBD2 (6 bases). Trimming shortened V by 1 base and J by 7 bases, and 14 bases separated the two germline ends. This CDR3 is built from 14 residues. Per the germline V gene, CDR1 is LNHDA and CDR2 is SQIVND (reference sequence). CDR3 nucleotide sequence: TGTGCCAGTAGTATAGGTCGTCTCCGGGGGGAGCAGTACTTC. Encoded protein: CASSIGRLRGEQYF.

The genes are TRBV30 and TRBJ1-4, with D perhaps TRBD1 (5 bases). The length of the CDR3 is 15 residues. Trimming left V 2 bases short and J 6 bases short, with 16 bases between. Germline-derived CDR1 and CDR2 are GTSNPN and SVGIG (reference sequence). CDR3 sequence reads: CAWSSPRDRYEKLFF. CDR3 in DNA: TGTGCCTGGAGTTCGCCCAGGGATCGATATGAAAAACTGTTTTTT.

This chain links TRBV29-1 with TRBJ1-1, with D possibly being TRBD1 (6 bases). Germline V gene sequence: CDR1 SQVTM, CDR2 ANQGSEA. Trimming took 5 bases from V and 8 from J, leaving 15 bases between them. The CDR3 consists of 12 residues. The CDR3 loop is CSVSDDRPEAFF. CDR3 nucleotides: TGCAGCGTTTCCGACGACAGGCCCGAAGCTTTCTTT.

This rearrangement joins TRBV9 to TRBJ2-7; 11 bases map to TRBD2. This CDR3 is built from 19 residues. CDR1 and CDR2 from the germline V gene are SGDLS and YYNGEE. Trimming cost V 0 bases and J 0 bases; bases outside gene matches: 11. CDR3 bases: TGTGCCAGCAGCGTAGCTGCTCTAGCGGGAGGCCCCAGCTCCTACGAGCAGTACTTC. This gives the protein CASSVAALAGGPSSYEQYF.

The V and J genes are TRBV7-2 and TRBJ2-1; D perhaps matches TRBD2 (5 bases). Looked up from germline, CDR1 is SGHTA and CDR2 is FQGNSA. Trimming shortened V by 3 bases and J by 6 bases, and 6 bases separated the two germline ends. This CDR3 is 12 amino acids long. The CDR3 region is CASSFLANEQFF. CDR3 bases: TGTGCCAGCAGCTTCCTAGCCAATGAGCAGTTCTTC.

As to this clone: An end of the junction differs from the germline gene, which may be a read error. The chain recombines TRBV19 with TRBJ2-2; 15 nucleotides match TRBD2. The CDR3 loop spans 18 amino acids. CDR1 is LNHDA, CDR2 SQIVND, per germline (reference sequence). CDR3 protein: CANSMKGLAGGWGGELFF. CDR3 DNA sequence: TGTGCCAATAGTATGAAGGGACTAGCGGGAGGATGGGGCGGGGAGCTGTTTTTT.

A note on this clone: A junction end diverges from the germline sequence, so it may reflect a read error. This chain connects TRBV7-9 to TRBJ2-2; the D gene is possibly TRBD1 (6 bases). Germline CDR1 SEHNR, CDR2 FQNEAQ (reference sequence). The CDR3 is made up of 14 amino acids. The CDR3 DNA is TGTTCCAGCAGCCTGGGACACTACACCGGGGAGCTGTTTTTT. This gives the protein CSSSLGHYTGELFF.

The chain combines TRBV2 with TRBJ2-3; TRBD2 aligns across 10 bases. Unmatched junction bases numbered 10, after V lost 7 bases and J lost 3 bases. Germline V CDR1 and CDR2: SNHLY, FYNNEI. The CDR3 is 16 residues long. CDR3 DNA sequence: TGTGCCAGCAAACCCTTAGCGGGAGGTCAGACAGATACGCAGTATTTT. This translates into CASKPLAGGQTDTQYF.

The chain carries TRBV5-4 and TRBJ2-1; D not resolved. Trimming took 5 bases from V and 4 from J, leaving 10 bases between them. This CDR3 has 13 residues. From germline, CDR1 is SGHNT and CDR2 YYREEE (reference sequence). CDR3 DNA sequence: TGTGCCAGCAGTGACTCCCCATACAATGAGCAGTTCTTC. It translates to CASSDSPYNEQFF. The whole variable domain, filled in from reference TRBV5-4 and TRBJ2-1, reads ETGVTQSPTHLIKTRGQQVTLRCSSQSGHNTVSWYQQALGQGPQFIFQYYREEENGRGNFPPRFSGLQFPNYSSELNVNALELDDSALYLCASSDSPYNEQFFGPGTRLTVL.

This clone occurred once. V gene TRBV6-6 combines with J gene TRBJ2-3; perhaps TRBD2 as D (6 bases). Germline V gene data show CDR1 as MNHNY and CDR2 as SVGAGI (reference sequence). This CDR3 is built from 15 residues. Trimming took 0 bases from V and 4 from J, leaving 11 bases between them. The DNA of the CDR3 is TGTGCCAGCAGTTACTCGAGACTAGGAGCAGATACGCAGTATTTT. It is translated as CASSYSRLGADTQYF.

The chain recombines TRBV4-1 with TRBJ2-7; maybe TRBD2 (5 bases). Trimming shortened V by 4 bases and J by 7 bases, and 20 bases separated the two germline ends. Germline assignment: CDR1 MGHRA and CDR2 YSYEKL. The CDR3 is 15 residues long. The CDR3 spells CASSPFGLPPGEQYF. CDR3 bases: TGCGCCAGCAGCCCATTTGGGTTGCCACCGGGGGAGCAGTACTTC.

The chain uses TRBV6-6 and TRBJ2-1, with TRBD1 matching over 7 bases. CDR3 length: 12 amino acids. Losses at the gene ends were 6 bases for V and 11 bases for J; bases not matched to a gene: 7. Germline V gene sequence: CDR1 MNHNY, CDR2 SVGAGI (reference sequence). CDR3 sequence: CASSYTQGQQFF. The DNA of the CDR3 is TGTGCCAGCAGCTACACACAGGGGCAGCAGTTCTTC.

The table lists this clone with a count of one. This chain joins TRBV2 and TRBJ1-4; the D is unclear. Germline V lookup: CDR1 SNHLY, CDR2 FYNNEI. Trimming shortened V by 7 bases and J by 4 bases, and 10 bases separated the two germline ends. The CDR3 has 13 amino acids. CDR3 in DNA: TGTGCCAGCAACTCCGATATTAATGAAAAACTGTTTTTT. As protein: CASNSDINEKLFF.

CDR3 loop: CASSLLAGAGELFF. CDR3 sequence (DNA): TGTGCCAGCAGCTTACTAGCGGGAGCCGGGGAGCTGTTTTTT. The V and J genes are TRBV5-5 and TRBJ2-2; 11 nucleotides align to TRBD2. Germline lookup yields CDR1 SGHKS and CDR2 YYEKEE (reference sequence). With V trimmed by 2 bases and J by 6 bases, 0 bases remained unmatched. The CDR3 contains 14 residues.

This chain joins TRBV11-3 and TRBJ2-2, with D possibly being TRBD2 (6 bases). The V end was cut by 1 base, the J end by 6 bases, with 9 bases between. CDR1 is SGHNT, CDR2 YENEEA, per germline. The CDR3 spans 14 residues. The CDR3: CASSLVRGSGELFF. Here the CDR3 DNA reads TGTGCCAGCAGCTTAGTCCGGGGGTCCGGGGAGCTGTTTTTT.

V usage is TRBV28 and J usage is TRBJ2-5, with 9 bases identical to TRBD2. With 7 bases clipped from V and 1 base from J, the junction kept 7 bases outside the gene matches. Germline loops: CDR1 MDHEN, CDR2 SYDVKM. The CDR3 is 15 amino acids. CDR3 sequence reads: CASTPRLAVQETQYF. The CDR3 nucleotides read TGTGCCAGCACCCCCCGACTAGCGGTCCAAGAGACCCAGTACTTC.

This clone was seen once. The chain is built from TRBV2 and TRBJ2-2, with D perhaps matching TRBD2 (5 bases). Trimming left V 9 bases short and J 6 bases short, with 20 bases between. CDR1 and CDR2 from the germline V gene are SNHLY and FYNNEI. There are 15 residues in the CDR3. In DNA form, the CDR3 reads TGTGCCAGTCGTGGCCCGGAAGGGCGGGCCGGGGAGCTGTTTTTT. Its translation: CASRGPEGRAGELFF.